The following is a TCR beta chain sequence with its context. The data originate from a study of T cell responses to AZD1222 COVID-19 vaccine. V trimming: 4 bases; J trimming: 0 bases; junction bases outside the gene matches: 8. Germline CDR1 reads LGHDT; CDR2 reads YNNKEL (reference sequence). The CDR3 length is 17 residues. TCRdb keeps only in-frame clones here, not all; method: immunoSEQ multiplex PCR. This table has roughly 180,000 clones, 90% to 95% appearing once. The sequence was collected from an adult who received the AZD1222 COVID-19 vaccine. This chain joins TRBV3-1 (or the pseudogene TRBV3-2) and TRBJ2-2; 7 nucleotides match TRBD2. The specimen was peripheral blood, collected 28 days after the second AZD1222 dose. CDR3 nucleotides: TGTGCCAGCAGCCTCCACACGACTAGCACGAACACCGGGGAGCTGTTTTTT. It encodes CASSLHTTSTNTGELFF.